The present TCR beta chain was sequenced within a study of cytomegalovirus exposure and HLA in healthy donors. As concerns this clone: Its target is unknown.

Primers for the PCR totalled 60 Vbeta and 13 Jbeta. Libraries were prepared by immunoSEQ multiplex PCR; TCRdb keeps only in-frame clonotypes and omits some of them. The table includes over 150,000 clones, around 74% detected once. The study, taken as a whole, reports: TRBV6-2, TRBV6-3 and some other V segments were excluded as indistinguishable.

Germline CDR1 and CDR2: MNHNS and SASEGT. The CDR3 loop spans 13 amino acids. V was pared by 8 bases and J by 0 bases, with 3 bases of the junction left unmatched. Sequencing was carried out using PBMCs. This clonotype was sampled from a man younger than 30 in good health and CMV-seronegative. J is TRBJ2-7 and V is TRBV6-1; 8 bases align to TRBD1. In nucleotides, the CDR3 is TGTGCCAGCGGACAGGGACCCTCCTACGAGCAGTACTTC. This encodes CASGQGPSYEQYF.